This T cell receptor (beta chain) comes out of a study of graft-versus-host responses after intestinal transplantation. Study at large: All recipients were given anti-thymocyte globulin induction, and tacrolimus and steroids were then administered for 2 to 3 years.

In this sample, this clone turned up a few times. Co-plating was performed using 200,000 CFSE-labeled responder cells and 200,000 irradiated, violet-dye-labeled stimulator cells. Clones were read by immunoSEQ multiplex PCR, and TCRdb kept only the in-frame ones, dropping some. Found here are 8,500 to 11,000 clones, approximately 40% of them singletons; the top ten hold less than 15%. The receptor was isolated from a human patient who received an intestinal transplant. The source material was alloreactive CD8+ T cells from a mixed lymphocyte reaction culture, sampled before intestinal transplant. Subset here: CFSE-low proliferating T cells sorted from roughly 6-day pre-transplant mixed lymphocyte reaction (GvH or HvG direction).

Here the CDR3 reads CASSAGTSGTWNEQFF. In DNA form, the CDR3 reads TGTGCCAGCAGTGCGGGGACTAGCGGGACCTGGAATGAGCAGTTCTTC. This chain links TRBV27 with TRBJ2-1; 13 positions agree with TRBD2. Germline V gene lookup returns CDR1 MNHEY and CDR2 SMNVEV (reference sequence). This CDR3 spans 16 amino acids. Germline trimming cut 5 bases from V and 7 bases from J; bases unmatched to any gene: 8.